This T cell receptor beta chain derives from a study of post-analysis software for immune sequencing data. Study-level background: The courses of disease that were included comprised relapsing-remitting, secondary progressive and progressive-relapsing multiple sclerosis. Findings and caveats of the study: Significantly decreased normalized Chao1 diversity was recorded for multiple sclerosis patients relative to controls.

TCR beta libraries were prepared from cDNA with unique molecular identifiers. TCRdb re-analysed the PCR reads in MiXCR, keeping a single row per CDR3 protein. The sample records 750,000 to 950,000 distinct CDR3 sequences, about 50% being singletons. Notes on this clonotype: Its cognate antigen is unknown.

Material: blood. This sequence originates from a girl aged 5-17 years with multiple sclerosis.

CDR3 in amino acids: CASSSNGQGASNEQYF. Written as DNA, the CDR3 is TGTGCCAGCAGTTCGAACGGACAGGGGGCCTCCAATGAGCAGTACTTC. The chain recombines TRBV6-6 with TRBJ2-7; 11 nucleotides line up with TRBD1. This CDR3 has 16 residues. Per the germline V gene, CDR1 is MNHNY and CDR2 is SVGAGI (reference sequence). V shed 4 bases and J 7 bases; nucleotides not matched to a gene: 12.